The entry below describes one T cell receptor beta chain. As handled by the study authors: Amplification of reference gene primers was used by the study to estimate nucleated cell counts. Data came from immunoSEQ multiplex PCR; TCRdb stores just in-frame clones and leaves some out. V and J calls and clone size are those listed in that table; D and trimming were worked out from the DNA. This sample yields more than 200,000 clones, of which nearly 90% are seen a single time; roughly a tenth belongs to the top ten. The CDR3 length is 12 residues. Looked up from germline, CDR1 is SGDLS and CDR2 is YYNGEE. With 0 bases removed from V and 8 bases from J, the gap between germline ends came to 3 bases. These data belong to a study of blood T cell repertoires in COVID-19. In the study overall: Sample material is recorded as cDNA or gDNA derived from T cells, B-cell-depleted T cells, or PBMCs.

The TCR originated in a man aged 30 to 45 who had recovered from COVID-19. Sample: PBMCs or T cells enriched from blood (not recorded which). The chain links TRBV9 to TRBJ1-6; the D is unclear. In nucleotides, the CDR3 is TGTGCCAGCAGCGTAGCAGATTCACCCCTCCACTTT. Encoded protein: CASSVADSPLHF.